These 2 T cell receptor beta chains were all obtained from the same sample, sequenced in a study of blood T cell repertoires in COVID-19. Clones were sequenced by immunoSEQ multiplex PCR, and TCRdb holds only the in-frame ones, with some missing. The repertoire has under 60,000 clones, roughly 77% of them found once; the top ten carry about 20%. Source material: peripheral blood. The receptors here all came from a human donor with active or convalescent COVID-19. The donor label of this sample is uncertain.

This chain links TRBV4-2 with TRBJ2-2; unclear D gene. V lost 0 bases and J lost 4, with 6 bases in between. CDR1 LGHNA and CDR2 YNFKEQ come from the germline V gene. CDR3 length: 14 residues. CDR3 protein: CASSQDPSTGELFF. The CDR3 nucleotides read TGTGCCAGCAGCCAAGATCCGAGCACCGGGGAGCTGTTTTTT.

The chain couples TRBV7-9 to TRBJ2-2; a possible D gene is TRBD1 (5 bases). V lost 6 bases to trimming and J lost 5 bases, with 10 bases between them. Germline lookup yields CDR1 SEHNR and CDR2 FQNEAQ (reference sequence). CDR3 length equals 13 residues. CDR3 protein: CASSADNTGELFF. Here the CDR3 DNA reads TGTGCCAGCAGTGCGGACAATACCGGGGAGCTGTTTTTT.